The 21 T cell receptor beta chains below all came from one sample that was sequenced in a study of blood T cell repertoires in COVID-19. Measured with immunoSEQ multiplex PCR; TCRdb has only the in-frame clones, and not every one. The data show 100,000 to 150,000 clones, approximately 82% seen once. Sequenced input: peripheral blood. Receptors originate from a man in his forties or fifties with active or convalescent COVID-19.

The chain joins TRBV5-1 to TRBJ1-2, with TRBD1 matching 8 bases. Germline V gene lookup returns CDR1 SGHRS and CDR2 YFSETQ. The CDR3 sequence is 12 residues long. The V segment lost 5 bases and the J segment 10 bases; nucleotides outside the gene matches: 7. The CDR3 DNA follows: TGCGCCAGCAGGGACAGGGAAAGTTCCTACACCTTC. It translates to CASRDRESSYTF. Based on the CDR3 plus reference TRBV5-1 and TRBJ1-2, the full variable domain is KAGVTQTPRYLIKTRGQQVTLSCSPISGHRSVSWYQQTPGQGLQFLFEYFSETQRNKGNFPGRFSGRQFSNSRSEMNVSTLELGDSALYLCASRDRESSYTFGSGTRLTVV.

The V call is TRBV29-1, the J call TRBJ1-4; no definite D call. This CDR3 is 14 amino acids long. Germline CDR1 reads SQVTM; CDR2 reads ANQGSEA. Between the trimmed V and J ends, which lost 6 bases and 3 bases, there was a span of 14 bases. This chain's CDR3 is CSVHTVWANEKLFF. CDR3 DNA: TGCAGCGTCCACACAGTCTGGGCTAATGAAAAACTGTTTTTT.

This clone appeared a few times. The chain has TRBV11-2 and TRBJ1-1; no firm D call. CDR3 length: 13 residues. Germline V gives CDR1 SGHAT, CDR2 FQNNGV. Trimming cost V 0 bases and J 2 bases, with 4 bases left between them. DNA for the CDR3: TGTGCCAGCAGCTTAGAAGCAAACACTGAAGCTTTCTTT. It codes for CASSLEANTEAFF.

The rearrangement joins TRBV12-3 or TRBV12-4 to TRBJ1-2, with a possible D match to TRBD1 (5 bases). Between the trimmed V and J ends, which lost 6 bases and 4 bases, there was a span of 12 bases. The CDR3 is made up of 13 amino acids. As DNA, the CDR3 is TGTGCCAGCAGGGTGGGGGGTCCCTATGGCTACACCTTC. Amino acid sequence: CASRVGGPYGYTF.

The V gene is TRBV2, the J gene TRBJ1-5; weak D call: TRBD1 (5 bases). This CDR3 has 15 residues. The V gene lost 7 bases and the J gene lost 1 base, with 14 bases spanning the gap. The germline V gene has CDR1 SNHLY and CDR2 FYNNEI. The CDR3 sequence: CASTGQGRSNQPQHF. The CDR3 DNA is TGTGCCAGCACAGGCCAGGGAAGGAGCAATCAGCCCCAGCATTTT.

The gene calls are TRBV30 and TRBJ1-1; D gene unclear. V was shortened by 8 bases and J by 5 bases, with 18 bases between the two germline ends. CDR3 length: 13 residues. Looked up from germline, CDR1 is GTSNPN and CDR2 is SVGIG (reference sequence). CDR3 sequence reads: CAQKIGRGTEAFF. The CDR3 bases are TGTGCCCAGAAAATCGGACGAGGGACTGAAGCTTTCTTT.

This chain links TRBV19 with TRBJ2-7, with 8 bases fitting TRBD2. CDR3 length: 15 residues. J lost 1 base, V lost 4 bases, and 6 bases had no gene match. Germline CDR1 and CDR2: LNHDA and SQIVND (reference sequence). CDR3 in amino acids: CASSRGGGGSYEQYF. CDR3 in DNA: TGTGCCAGTAGTAGGGGCGGCGGGGGGTCCTACGAGCAGTACTTC. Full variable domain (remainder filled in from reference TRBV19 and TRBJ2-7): DGGITQSPKYLFRKEGQNVTLSCEQNLNHDAMYWYRQDPGQGLRLIYYSQIVNDFQKGDIAEGYSVSREKKESFPLTVTSAQKNPTAFYLCASSRGGGGSYEQYFGPGTRLTVT.

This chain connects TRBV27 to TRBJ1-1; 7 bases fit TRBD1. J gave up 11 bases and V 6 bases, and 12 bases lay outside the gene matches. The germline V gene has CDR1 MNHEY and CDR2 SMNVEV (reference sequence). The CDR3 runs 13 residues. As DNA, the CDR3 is TGTGCCAGCAGCCCCCAAGAGGGGGCTGGGGCTTTCTTT. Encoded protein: CASSPQEGAGAFF.

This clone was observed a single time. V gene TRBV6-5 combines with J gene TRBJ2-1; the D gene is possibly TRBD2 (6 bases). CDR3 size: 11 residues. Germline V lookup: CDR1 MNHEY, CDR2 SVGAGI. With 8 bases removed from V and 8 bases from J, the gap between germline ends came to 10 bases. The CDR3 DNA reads TGTGCCAGCTCTCGGGGGTATGAGCAGTTCTTC. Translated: CASSRGYEQFF.

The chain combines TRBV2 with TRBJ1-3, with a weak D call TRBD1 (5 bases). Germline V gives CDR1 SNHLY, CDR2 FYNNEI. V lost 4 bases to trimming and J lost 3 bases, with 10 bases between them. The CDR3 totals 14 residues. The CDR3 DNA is TGTGCCAGCAGTGCCCAGGGCGGTGGAAACACCATATATTTT. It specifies CASSAQGGGNTIYF.

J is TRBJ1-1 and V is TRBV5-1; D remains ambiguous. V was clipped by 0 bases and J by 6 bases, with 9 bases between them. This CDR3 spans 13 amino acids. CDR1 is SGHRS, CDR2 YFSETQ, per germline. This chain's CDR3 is CASSLGVIAEAFF. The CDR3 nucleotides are TGCGCCAGCAGCTTGGGAGTTATCGCTGAAGCTTTCTTT.

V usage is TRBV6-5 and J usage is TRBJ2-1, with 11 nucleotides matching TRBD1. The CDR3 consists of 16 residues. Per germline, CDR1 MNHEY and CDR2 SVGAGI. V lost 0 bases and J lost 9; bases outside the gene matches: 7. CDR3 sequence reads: CASSYSVDRGQTEQFF. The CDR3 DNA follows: TGTGCCAGCAGTTACTCGGTGGACAGGGGGCAAACTGAGCAGTTCTTC.

This CDR3 is CASSSASGPYNEQFF. Here the CDR3 DNA reads TGTGCCAGCAGCTCAGCGAGCGGGCCCTACAATGAGCAGTTCTTC. The gene calls are TRBV7-9 and TRBJ2-1, with D tentatively TRBD2 (6 bases). CDR1 is SEHNR, CDR2 FQNEAQ, per germline (reference sequence). The CDR3 consists of 15 residues. The V and J ends lost 4 bases and 2 bases respectively, with 12 bases between them.

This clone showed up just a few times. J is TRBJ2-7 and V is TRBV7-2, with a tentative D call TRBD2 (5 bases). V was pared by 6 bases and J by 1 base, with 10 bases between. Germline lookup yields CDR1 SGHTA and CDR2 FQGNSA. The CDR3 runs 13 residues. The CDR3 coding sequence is TGTGCCAGCAGTTATAGGGAGTCCTACGAGCAGTACTTC. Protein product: CASSYRESYEQYF. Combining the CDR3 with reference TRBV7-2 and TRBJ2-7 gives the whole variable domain GAGVSQSPSNKVTEKGKDVELRCDPISGHTALYWYRQSLGQGLEFLIYFQGNSAPDKSGLPSDRFSAERTGGSVSTLTIQRTQQEDSAVYLCASSYRESYEQYFGPGTRLTVT.

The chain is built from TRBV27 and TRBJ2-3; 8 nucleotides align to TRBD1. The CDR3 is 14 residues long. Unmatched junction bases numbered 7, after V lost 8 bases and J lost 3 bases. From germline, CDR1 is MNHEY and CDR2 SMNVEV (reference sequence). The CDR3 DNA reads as TGTGCCAGCTGCGACAGGGGCGGGACAGATACGCAGTATTTT. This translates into CASCDRGGTDTQYF.

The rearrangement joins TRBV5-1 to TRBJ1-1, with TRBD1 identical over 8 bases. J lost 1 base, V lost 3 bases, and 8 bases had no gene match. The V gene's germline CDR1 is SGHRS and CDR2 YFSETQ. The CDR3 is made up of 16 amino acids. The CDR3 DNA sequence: TGCGCCAGCAGCTCTTCAGGGGGCGCTTGGAACACTGAAGCTTTCTTT. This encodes CASSSSGGAWNTEAFF.

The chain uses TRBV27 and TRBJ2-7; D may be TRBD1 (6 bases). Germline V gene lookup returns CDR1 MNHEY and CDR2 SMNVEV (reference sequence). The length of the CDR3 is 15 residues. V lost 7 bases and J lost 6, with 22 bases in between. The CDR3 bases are TGTGCCAGCAAAGGGTATTCTACAGGGAAGAGCGAGCAGTACTTC. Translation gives CASKGYSTGKSEQYF.

CDR3 coding DNA: TGTGCCAGCAGCTTAGTTGCCAGGGGATTCTATGGCTACACCTTC. Amino acid sequence: CASSLVARGFYGYTF. The J gene is TRBJ1-2, the V gene TRBV11-2; D perhaps matches TRBD1 (6 bases). The V end lost 1 base, the J end lost 4 bases, and 13 bases lay between the germline ends. From germline, CDR1 is SGHAT and CDR2 FQNNGV. This CDR3 spans 15 amino acids. The full variable domain, its missing parts supplied by reference TRBV11-2 and TRBJ1-2, is EAGVAQSPRYKIIEKRQSVAFWCNPISGHATLYWYQQILGQGPKLLIQFQNNGVVDDSQLPKDRFSAERLKGVDSTLKIQPAKLEDSAVYLCASSLVARGFYGYTFGSGTRLTVV.

This CDR3 reads CASSLGTGLNYGYTF. CDR3 in DNA: TGTGCCAGCAGTTTGGGGACAGGGCTTAACTATGGCTACACCTTC. The chain uses TRBV6-5 and TRBJ1-2; TRBD1 matches at 9 bases. The germline V gene encodes CDR1 MNHEY and CDR2 SVGAGI. This CDR3 has 15 residues. With 4 bases clipped from V and 1 base from J, the junction kept 4 bases outside the gene matches.

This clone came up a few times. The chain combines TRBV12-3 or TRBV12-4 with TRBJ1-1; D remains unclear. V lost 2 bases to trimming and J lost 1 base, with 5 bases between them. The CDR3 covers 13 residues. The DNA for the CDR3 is TGTGCCAGCAGTTTAATGAGGAACACTGAAGCTTTCTTT. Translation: CASSLMRNTEAFF.

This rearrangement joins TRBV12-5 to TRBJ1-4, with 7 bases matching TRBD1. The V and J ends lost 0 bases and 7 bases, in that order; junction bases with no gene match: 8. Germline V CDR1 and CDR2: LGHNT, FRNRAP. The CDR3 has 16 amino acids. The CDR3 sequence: CASGLVRDSDGEKLFF. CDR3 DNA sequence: TGTGCTAGTGGTTTGGTGAGGGACAGCGATGGTGAAAAACTGTTTTTT.